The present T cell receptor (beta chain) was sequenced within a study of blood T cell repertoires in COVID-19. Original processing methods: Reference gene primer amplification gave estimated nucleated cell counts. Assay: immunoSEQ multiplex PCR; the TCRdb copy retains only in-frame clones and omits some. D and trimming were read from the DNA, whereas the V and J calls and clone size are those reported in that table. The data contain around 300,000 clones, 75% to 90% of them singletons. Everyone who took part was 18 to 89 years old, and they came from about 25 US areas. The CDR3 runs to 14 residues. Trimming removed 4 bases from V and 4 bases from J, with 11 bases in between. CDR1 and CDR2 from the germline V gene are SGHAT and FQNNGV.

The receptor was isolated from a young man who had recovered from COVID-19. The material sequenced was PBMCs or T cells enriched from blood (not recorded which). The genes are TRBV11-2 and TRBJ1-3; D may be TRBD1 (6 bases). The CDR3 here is CASSSLDRGNTIYF. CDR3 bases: TGTGCCAGCAGCTCACTTGACAGGGGAAACACCATATATTTT.